Listed below are T cell receptor beta chains from one sample, sequenced in a study of response to subunit inactivated influenza vaccine. TCRdb independently ran MiXCR on the RT-PCR reads; one entry per CDR3 protein. The sample holds about 800,000 distinct CDR3 sequences, approximately 21% seen once. The input for sequencing was PBMCs from blood, taken 4 to 6 days after vaccination. The receptors come from a man in his fifties who received an inactivated influenza vaccine. The CDR3 runs from the conserved cysteine through the conserved F or W. Each record gives: V gene, J gene, D gene, clone size, CDR3 DNA, CDR3 protein. A D gene is named only where the DNA matches it firmly. Some rows have no size entry. The others give once, few or many, or a class for an expanded clone.

V gene: TRBV24-1; J gene: TRBJ2-7; D gene: -; clone size: few; CDR3 DNA: TGTGCCACCAGTGAAGCAGGGTACGAGCAGTACTTC; CDR3 protein: CATSEAGYEQYF
V gene: TRBV15; J gene: TRBJ2-1; D gene: TRBD1; clone size: few; CDR3 DNA: TGTGCCACCAGCAGAGATCGGACAGGGAAATATGAGCAGTTCTTC; CDR3 protein: CATSRDRTGKYEQFF
V gene: TRBV12-3/TRBV12-4; J gene: TRBJ1-6; D gene: TRBD1; clone size: few; CDR3 DNA: TGTGCCAGCAGTTCGGGACAGCGACCTAATTCACCCCTCCACTTT; CDR3 protein: CASSSGQRPNSPLHF
V gene: TRBV7-9; J gene: TRBJ2-7; D gene: TRBD2; clone size: few; CDR3 DNA: TGTGCCAGCAGCTTATGGAGCGGGGGGCCCAGCTCCTACGAGCAGTACTTC; CDR3 protein: CASSLWSGGPSSYEQYF
V gene: TRBV6-5; J gene: TRBJ2-7; D gene: -; clone size: -; CDR3 DNA: TGTGCCAGCAGTTACGCCGGGGGCGAGCAGTACTTC; CDR3 protein: CASSYAGGEQYF
V gene: TRBV6-2/TRBV6-3; J gene: TRBJ2-5; D gene: -; clone size: -; CDR3 DNA: TGTGCCAGCAGTCCCGGCGGCCAGACCCAGTACTTC; CDR3 protein: CASSPGGQTQYF
V gene: TRBV29-1; J gene: TRBJ2-5; D gene: TRBD2; clone size: many; CDR3 DNA: TGCAGCGTTGGACTAGCGGGGGGGTTAGAGACCCAGTACTTC; CDR3 protein: CSVGLAGGLETQYF
V gene: TRBV6-1; J gene: TRBJ2-3; D gene: TRBD1; clone size: -; CDR3 DNA: TGTGCCAGCAGAAGGCGACAGGGAAGGGCAGATACGCAGTATTTT; CDR3 protein: CASRRRQGRADTQYF
V gene: TRBV12-3/TRBV12-4; J gene: TRBJ2-3; D gene: TRBD2; clone size: -; CDR3 DNA: TGTGCCAGCAGGACGACTAGCGTAACGCAGTATTTT; CDR3 protein: CASRTTSVTQYF
V gene: TRBV29-1; J gene: TRBJ2-2; D gene: -; clone size: -; CDR3 DNA: TGCAGCGTTGACAAGGGAAGGACCGGGGAGCTGTTTTTT; CDR3 protein: CSVDKGRTGELFF
V gene: TRBV20-1; J gene: TRBJ2-5; D gene: -; clone size: few; CDR3 DNA: TGCAGTGCTAGTATTGGGGTAGAGACCCAGTACTTC; CDR3 protein: CSASIGVETQYF
V gene: TRBV4-2; J gene: TRBJ2-7; D gene: TRBD1; clone size: few; CDR3 DNA: TGTGCCAGCAGTCGAACCGGGACAGGAAGCTCCTACGAGCAGTACTTC; CDR3 protein: CASSRTGTGSSYEQYF
V gene: TRBV29-1; J gene: TRBJ2-1; D gene: TRBD2; clone size: few; CDR3 DNA: TGCAGCGTTGAAGGCTTTACTAGCGGGGTGAACAATGAGCAGTTCTTC; CDR3 protein: CSVEGFTSGVNNEQFF
V gene: TRBV10-3; J gene: TRBJ2-3; D gene: TRBD2; clone size: -; CDR3 DNA: TGTGCCATCAGTCCCGCTAGCGGGAGGGCCCAAGATACGCAGTATTTT; CDR3 protein: CAISPASGRAQDTQYF
V gene: TRBV29-1; J gene: TRBJ2-1; D gene: TRBD2; clone size: -; CDR3 DNA: TGCAGCGTCGCGACTAGCGACAATGAGCAGTTCTTC; CDR3 protein: CSVATSDNEQFF
V gene: TRBV20-1; J gene: TRBJ2-7; D gene: -; clone size: -; CDR3 DNA: TGCAGTGCTAGAGATTGGGGTTATGGCTACGAGCAGTACTTC; CDR3 protein: CSARDWGYGYEQYF
V gene: TRBV2; J gene: TRBJ2-5; D gene: -; clone size: few; CDR3 DNA: TGTGCCACTGGCAGGACACACCAAGAGACCCAGTACTTC; CDR3 protein: CATGRTHQETQYF
V gene: TRBV20-1; J gene: TRBJ2-7; D gene: -; clone size: -; CDR3 DNA: TGCAGTGCTAGAGATCTGAGTGTTTTACCCGAGCAGTACTTC; CDR3 protein: CSARDLSVLPEQYF
V gene: TRBV12-3/TRBV12-4; J gene: TRBJ1-1; D gene: -; clone size: -; CDR3 DNA: TGTGCCAGCAGTTTATCGGGAGTCATTGCTGAAGCTTTCTTT; CDR3 protein: CASSLSGVIAEAFF
V gene: TRBV20-1; J gene: TRBJ1-1; D gene: -; clone size: -; CDR3 DNA: TGCAGTGCTAGTCGACAGTTGAACACTGAAGCTTTCTTT; CDR3 protein: CSASRQLNTEAFF
V gene: TRBV20-1; J gene: TRBJ2-2; D gene: -; clone size: -; CDR3 DNA: TGCAGTGCCATTGGACTAACGGCCGGGGAGCTGTTTTTT; CDR3 protein: CSAIGLTAGELFF
V gene: TRBV21-1; J gene: TRBJ1-6; D gene: -; clone size: -; CDR3 DNA: TGTGCCAGCAGCAAATCTCCAGGACTTAATTCACCCCTCCACTTT; CDR3 protein: CASSKSPGLNSPLHF
V gene: TRBV6-1; J gene: TRBJ2-1; D gene: -; clone size: -; CDR3 DNA: TGTGCCAGCACTACGGACTGGAGCTCCTACAATGAGCAGTTCTTC; CDR3 protein: CASTTDWSSYNEQFF
V gene: TRBV5-4; J gene: TRBJ2-1; D gene: -; clone size: -; CDR3 DNA: TGTGCCAGCAGCAGAATAGACACCAACAATGAGCAGTTCTTC; CDR3 protein: CASSRIDTNNEQFF
V gene: TRBV24-1; J gene: TRBJ2-2; D gene: -; clone size: few; CDR3 DNA: TGTGCCACCAGTGCGACACGATACACCGGGGAGCTGTTTTTT; CDR3 protein: CATSATRYTGELFF
V gene: TRBV5-1; J gene: TRBJ2-1; D gene: TRBD1; clone size: -; CDR3 DNA: TGCGCCAGCAGCAAAGGACAGGGGGACTACAATGAGCAGTTCTTC; CDR3 protein: CASSKGQGDYNEQFF
V gene: TRBV5-1; J gene: TRBJ2-1; D gene: -; clone size: few; CDR3 DNA: TGCGCCAGCAGCTCCGGGATCTACTACAATGAGCAGTTCTTC; CDR3 protein: CASSSGIYYNEQFF
V gene: TRBV6-4; J gene: TRBJ2-1; D gene: -; clone size: few; CDR3 DNA: TGTGCCAGCAGTGAAACGCAGACCCCCTACAATGAGCAGTTCTTC; CDR3 protein: CASSETQTPYNEQFF
V gene: TRBV9; J gene: TRBJ2-7; D gene: -; clone size: -; CDR3 DNA: TGTGCCAGCAGCGTAGGACAGAACTCCTACGAGCAGTACTTC; CDR3 protein: CASSVGQNSYEQYF
V gene: TRBV2; J gene: TRBJ2-7; D gene: -; clone size: -; CDR3 DNA: TGTGCCAGCAGTGAGGAGGGGTCCTACCTATACAATGAGCAGTACTTC; CDR3 protein: CASSEEGSYLYNEQYF
V gene: TRBV24-1; J gene: TRBJ2-1; D gene: -; clone size: -; CDR3 DNA: TGTGCCACCGGCACCGGGGCTCCCTCCTACAATGAGCAGTTCTTC; CDR3 protein: CATGTGAPSYNEQFF
V gene: TRBV5-1; J gene: TRBJ1-5; D gene: -; clone size: -; CDR3 DNA: TGCGCCAGCAGCTGGGGTAGGAATCGTCAGCCCCAGCATTTT; CDR3 protein: CASSWGRNRQPQHF
V gene: TRBV5-1; J gene: TRBJ2-7; D gene: -; clone size: -; CDR3 DNA: TGCGCCAGCAGCCTACTTACAGGAGGCGAGCAGTACTTC; CDR3 protein: CASSLLTGGEQYF
V gene: TRBV7-2; J gene: TRBJ2-5; D gene: -; clone size: -; CDR3 DNA: TGTGCCAGCAACGCCGGGCCAAGGGAGACCCAGTACTTC; CDR3 protein: CASNAGPRETQYF
V gene: TRBV6-5; J gene: TRBJ2-7; D gene: -; clone size: -; CDR3 DNA: TGTGCCAGCAGTTACTGGCAGGGTTCCTACGAGCAGTACTTC; CDR3 protein: CASSYWQGSYEQYF
V gene: TRBV7-9; J gene: TRBJ2-2; D gene: -; clone size: -; CDR3 DNA: TGTGCCAGCAGCCAGATAGGAGCGGCTGGCGGGGAGCTGTTTTTT; CDR3 protein: CASSQIGAAGGELFF
V gene: TRBV27; J gene: TRBJ2-6; D gene: -; clone size: -; CDR3 DNA: TGTGCCAGCAGTTTATTGGGCAGCTACTCTGGGGCCAACGTCCTGACTTTC; CDR3 protein: CASSLLGSYSGANVLTF
V gene: TRBV20-1; J gene: TRBJ2-7; D gene: -; clone size: -; CDR3 DNA: TGCAGTGCTATGGAAGCCTACGAGCAGTACTTC; CDR3 protein: CSAMEAYEQYF
V gene: TRBV6-1; J gene: TRBJ2-7; D gene: -; clone size: -; CDR3 DNA: TGTGCCAGCACCCCCGGGGGCGGGGCCCTATCCTACGAGCAGTACTTC; CDR3 protein: CASTPGGGALSYEQYF
V gene: TRBV29-1; J gene: TRBJ1-1; D gene: -; clone size: once; CDR3 DNA: TGCAGCGTTCGACAGGCGAGTTTAACTGAAGCTTTCTTT; CDR3 protein: CSVRQASLTEAFF
V gene: TRBV6-2/TRBV6-3; J gene: TRBJ1-5; D gene: -; clone size: few; CDR3 DNA: TGTGCCAGCAGTTACATTAGCAATCAGCCCCAGCATTTT; CDR3 protein: CASSYISNQPQHF
V gene: TRBV18; J gene: TRBJ1-3; D gene: -; clone size: -; CDR3 DNA: TGTGCCAGCTCACGGGGGGCCGGAAACACCATATATTTT; CDR3 protein: CASSRGAGNTIYF
V gene: TRBV12-3/TRBV12-4; J gene: TRBJ2-1; D gene: TRBD2; clone size: few; CDR3 DNA: TGTGCCAGCAGTTTTTCCGCTAGCGGGAGGGCCGATCAGTTCTTC; CDR3 protein: CASSFSASGRADQFF
V gene: TRBV12-3/TRBV12-4; J gene: TRBJ1-1; D gene: -; clone size: -; CDR3 DNA: TGTGCCAGCAGTCTGACACTGATGAACACTGAAGCTTTCTTT; CDR3 protein: CASSLTLMNTEAFF
V gene: TRBV6-2/TRBV6-3; J gene: TRBJ1-2; D gene: TRBD1; clone size: -; CDR3 DNA: TGTGCCAGCAGAGACAGGGGGCCGGGCGATGGCTACACCTTC; CDR3 protein: CASRDRGPGDGYTF
V gene: TRBV11-2; J gene: TRBJ2-5; D gene: TRBD2; clone size: few; CDR3 DNA: TGTGCCAGCAGCGTTAGCGGGATTGAGACCCAGTACTTC; CDR3 protein: CASSVSGIETQYF
V gene: TRBV7-3; J gene: TRBJ2-6; D gene: TRBD1; clone size: -; CDR3 DNA: TGTGCCAGCAGTTCTGACAGGGCTGGGGCCAACGTCCTGACTTTC; CDR3 protein: CASSSDRAGANVLTF
V gene: TRBV6-2/TRBV6-3; J gene: TRBJ1-5; D gene: -; clone size: -; CDR3 DNA: TGTGCCAGCAGTTGGAAGGACAGTTATAGCAATCAGCCCCAGCATTTT; CDR3 protein: CASSWKDSYSNQPQHF
V gene: TRBV7-8; J gene: TRBJ2-7; D gene: -; clone size: few; CDR3 DNA: TGTGCCAGCAGCTTAGCGCCCGGGACAAGCTCCTACGAGCAGTACTTC; CDR3 protein: CASSLAPGTSSYEQYF